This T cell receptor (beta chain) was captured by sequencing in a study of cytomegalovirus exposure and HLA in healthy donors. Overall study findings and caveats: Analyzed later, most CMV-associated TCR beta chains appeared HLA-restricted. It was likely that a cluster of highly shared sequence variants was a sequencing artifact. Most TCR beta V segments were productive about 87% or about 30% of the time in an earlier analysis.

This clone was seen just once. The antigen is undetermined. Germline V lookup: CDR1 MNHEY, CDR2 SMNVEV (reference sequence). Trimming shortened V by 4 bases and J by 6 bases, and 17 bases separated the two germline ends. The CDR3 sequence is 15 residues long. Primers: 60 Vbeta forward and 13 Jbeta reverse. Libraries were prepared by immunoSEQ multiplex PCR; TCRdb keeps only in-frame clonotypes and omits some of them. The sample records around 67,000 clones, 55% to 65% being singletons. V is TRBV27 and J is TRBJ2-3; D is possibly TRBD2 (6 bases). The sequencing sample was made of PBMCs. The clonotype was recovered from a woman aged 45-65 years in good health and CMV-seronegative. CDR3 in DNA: TGTGCCAGCAGTTCTATTTCCACTAGCCTGGATACGCAGTATTTT. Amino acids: CASSSISTSLDTQYF.